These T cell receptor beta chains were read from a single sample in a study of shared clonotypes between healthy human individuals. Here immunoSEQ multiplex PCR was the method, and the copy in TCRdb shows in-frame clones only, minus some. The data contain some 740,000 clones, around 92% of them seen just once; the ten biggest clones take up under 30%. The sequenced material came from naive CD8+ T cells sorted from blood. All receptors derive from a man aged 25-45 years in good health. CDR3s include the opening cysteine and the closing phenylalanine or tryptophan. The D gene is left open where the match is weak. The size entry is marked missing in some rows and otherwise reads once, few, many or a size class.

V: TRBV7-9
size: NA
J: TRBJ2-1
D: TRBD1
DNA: TGTGCCAGCAGCCCGTCCGGGACAGGACACTACAATGAGCAGTTCTTC
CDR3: CASSPSGTGHYNEQFF

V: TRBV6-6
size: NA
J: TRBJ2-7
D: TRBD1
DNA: TGTGCCAGCAGTTTGGACAGGGACTACGAGCAGTACTTC
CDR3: CASSLDRDYEQYF

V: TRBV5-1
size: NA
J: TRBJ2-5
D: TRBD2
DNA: TGCGCCAGCACCTTCTACGCGGGGGTCCAAGAGACCCAGTACTTC
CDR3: CASTFYAGVQETQYF

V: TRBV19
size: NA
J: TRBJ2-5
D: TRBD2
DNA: TGTGCCAGTAGTGTGAGAGACACGGGACTAGCGGAAGAGACCCAGTACTTC
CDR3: CASSVRDTGLAEETQYF

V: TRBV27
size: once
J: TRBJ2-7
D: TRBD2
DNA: TGTGCCAGCAGCCCGCTAGCGGGAGACTACGAGCAGTACTTC
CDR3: CASSPLAGDYEQYF

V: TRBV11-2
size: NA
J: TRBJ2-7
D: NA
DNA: TGTGCCAGCAGCTTAAGGCAGGGCTCCTACGAGCAGTACTTC
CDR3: CASSLRQGSYEQYF

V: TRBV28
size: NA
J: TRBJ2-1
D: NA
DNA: TGTGCCAGCAGGAGCGATTTGACCTACAATGAGCAGTTCTTC
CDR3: CASRSDLTYNEQFF

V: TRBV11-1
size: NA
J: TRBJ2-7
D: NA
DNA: TGTGCCAGCAGCTTAGATCTTGGAGGACAGACGTACGAGCAGTACTTC
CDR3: CASSLDLGGQTYEQYF

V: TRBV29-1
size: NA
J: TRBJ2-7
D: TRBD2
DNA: TGCAGCGTTGAAGGTAGCGGGAGCTCCTACGAGCAGTACTTC
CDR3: CSVEGSGSSYEQYF

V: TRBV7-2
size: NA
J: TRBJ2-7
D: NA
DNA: TGTGCCAGCAGCCTGAACGGGGGGCTCGGCTCCTACGAGCAGTACTTC
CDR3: CASSLNGGLGSYEQYF

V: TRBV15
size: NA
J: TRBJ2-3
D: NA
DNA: TGTGCCACCCAAGCCGGGAATTCGGGAACAGATACGCAGTATTTT
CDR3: CATQAGNSGTDTQYF

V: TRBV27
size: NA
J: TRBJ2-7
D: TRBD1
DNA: TGTGCCAGCAGTGCGTCCCTTGGGGACAGCTCCTACGAGCAGTACTTC
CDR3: CASSASLGDSSYEQYF

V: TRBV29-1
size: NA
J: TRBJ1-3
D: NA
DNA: TGCAGCGTCACGGGACCGAACTCTGGAAACACCATATATTTT
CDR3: CSVTGPNSGNTIYF

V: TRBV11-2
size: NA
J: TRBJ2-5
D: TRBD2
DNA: TGTGCCAGCAGGCCTACTAGCGGGATGAAGCAGTACTTC
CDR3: CASRPTSGMKQYF

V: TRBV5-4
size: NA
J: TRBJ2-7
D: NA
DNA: TGTGCCAGCAGCTCCTCGCATTTGATAGCGGAACCTTACGAGCAGTACTTC
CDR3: CASSSSHLIAEPYEQYF

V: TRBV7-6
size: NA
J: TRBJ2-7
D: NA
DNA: TGTGCCAGCAGCCCCCTGACTAGTAGTTACGAGCAGTACTTC
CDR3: CASSPLTSSYEQYF

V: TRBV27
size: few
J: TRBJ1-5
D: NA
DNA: TGTGCCAGCAGTCCCCGCGGGGGGCGCGGCAATCAGCCCCAGCATTTT
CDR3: CASSPRGGRGNQPQHF

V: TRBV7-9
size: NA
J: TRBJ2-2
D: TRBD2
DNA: TGTGCCAGCAGACTAGCGGGAGAAACCGGGGAGCTGTTTTTT
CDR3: CASRLAGETGELFF

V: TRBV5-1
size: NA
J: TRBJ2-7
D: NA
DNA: TGCGCCAGCAGCTTTGTGCGGAGCTCCTACGAGCAGTACTTC
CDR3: CASSFVRSSYEQYF

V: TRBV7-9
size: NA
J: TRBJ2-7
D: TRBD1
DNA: TGTGCCAGCAGCTTAGTACACAGGGGGTACGAGCAGTACTTC
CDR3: CASSLVHRGYEQYF

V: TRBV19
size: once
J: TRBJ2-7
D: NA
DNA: TGTGCCAGTGGGGGACACGAGCAGTACTTC
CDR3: CASGGHEQYF

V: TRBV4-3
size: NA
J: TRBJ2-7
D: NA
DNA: TGCGCCAGCAGCCAAGATCACTTGGGCTACGAGCAGTACTTC
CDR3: CASSQDHLGYEQYF

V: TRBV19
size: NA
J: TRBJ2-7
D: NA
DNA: TGTGCCAGTACCGGATCGGGTGTGGGTGACGAGCAGTACTTC
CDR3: CASTGSGVGDEQYF

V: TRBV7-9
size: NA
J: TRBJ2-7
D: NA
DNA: TGTGCCAGCAGCTTAGATGTGGACAGTACCTACGAGCAGTACTTC
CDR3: CASSLDVDSTYEQYF

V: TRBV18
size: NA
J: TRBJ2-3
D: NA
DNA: TGTGCCAGCTCCCGCCTGGCAGGGTATGCAGATACGCAGTATTTT
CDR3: CASSRLAGYADTQYF

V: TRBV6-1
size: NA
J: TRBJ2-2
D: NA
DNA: TGTGCCAGCAGTGTCCCCCTTGAAGGACCTAACACCGGGGAGCTGTTTTTT
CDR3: CASSVPLEGPNTGELFF

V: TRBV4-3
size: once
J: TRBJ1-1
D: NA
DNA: TGCGCCAGCAGCCAAGTAAGGTCCCTGAACACTGAAGCTTTCTTT
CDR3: CASSQVRSLNTEAFF

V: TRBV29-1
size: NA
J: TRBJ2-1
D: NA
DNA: TGCAGCGTTGGCCGGGACGGGTCCTACAATGAGCAGTTCTTC
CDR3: CSVGRDGSYNEQFF

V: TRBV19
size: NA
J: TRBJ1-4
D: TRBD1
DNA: TGTGCCAGCCGGGACAGAGGAAATGAAAAACTGTTTTTT
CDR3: CASRDRGNEKLFF

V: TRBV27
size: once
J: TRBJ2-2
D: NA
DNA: TGTGCCAGCAGCCCCCGCCCGGCTCCCCCAGGGGAGCTGTTTTTT
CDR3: CASSPRPAPPGELFF

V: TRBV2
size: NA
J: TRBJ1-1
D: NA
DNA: TGTGCCAACTACCCGGATGGTAGCACTGAAGCTTTCTTT
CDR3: CANYPDGSTEAFF

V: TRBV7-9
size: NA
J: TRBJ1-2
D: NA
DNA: TGTGCCAGCAGCGACGACATAAACTACACCTTC
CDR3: CASSDDINYTF

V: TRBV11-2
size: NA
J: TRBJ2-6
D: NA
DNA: TGTGCCAGCAACGAGAAATCTGGGGCCAACGTCCTGACTTTC
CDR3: CASNEKSGANVLTF

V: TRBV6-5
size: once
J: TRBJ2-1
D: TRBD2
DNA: TGTGCCAGCAGGACCGGACTAGCGACTTACAATGAGCAGTTCTTC
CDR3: CASRTGLATYNEQFF

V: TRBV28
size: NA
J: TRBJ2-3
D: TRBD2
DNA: TGTGCCAGCAGTTTACTGGGCGGGAGAACAGATACGCAGTATTTT
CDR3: CASSLLGGRTDTQYF

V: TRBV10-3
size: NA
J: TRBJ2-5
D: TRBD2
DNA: TGTGCCATCAGTGAGGAAGCGGGAGGGCCTAGGGAGACCCAGTACTTC
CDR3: CAISEEAGGPRETQYF

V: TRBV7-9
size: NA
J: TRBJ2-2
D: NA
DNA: TGTGCCAGCAGCCGAAGGGGCGGGGAGAACACCGGGGAGCTGTTTTTT
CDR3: CASSRRGGENTGELFF

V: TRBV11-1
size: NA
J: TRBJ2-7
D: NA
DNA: TGTGCCAGCAGCCTGGACAGTTACGAGCAGTACTTC
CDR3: CASSLDSYEQYF

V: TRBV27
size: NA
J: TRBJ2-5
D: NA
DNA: TGTGCCAGCAGTCTTGGGTCGGCATCGAAGGCCCAGTACTTC
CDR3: CASSLGSASKAQYF

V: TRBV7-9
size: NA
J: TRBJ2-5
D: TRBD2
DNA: TGTGCCAGCAGCTTACCGGGGAGGGCGGAGACCCAGTACTTC
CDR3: CASSLPGRAETQYF

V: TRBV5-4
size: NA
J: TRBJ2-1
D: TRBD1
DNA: TGTGCCAGCAGCCTTAAGACAGGGTTCAATGAGCAGTTCTTC
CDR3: CASSLKTGFNEQFF

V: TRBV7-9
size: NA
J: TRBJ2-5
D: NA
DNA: TGTGCCAGCAGCTTACTATTGGGCAGTCAAGAGACCCAGTACTTC
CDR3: CASSLLLGSQETQYF

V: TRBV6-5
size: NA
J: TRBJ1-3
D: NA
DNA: TGTGCCAGCAGCGAGTCTACTGGAAACACCATATATTTT
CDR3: CASSESTGNTIYF

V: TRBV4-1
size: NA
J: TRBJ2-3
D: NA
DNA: TGCGCCAGCAGGTCGGGGTCAGATACGCAGTATTTT
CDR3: CASRSGSDTQYF